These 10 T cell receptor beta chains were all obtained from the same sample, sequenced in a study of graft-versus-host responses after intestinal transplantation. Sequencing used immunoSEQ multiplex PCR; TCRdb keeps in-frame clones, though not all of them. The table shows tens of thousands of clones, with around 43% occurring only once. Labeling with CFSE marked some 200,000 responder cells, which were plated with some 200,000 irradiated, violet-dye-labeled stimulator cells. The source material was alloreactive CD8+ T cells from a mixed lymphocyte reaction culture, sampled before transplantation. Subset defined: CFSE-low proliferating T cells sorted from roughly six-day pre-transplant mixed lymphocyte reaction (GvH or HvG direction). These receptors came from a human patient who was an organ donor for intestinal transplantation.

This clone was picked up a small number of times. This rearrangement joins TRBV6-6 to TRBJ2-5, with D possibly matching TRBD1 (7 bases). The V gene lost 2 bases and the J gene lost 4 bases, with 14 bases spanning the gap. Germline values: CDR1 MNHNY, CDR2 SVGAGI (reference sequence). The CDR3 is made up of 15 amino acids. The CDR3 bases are TGTGCCAGCAGTTACGGCGGAGGGGGCATAGAGACCCAGTACTTC. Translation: CASSYGGGGIETQYF.

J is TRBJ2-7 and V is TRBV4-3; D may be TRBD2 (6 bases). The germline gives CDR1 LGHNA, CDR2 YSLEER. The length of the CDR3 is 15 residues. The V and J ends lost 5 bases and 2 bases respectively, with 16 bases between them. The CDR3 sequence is CASSWVRGETYEQYF. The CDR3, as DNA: TGCGCCAGCAGCTGGGTGCGGGGAGAGACCTACGAGCAGTACTTC.

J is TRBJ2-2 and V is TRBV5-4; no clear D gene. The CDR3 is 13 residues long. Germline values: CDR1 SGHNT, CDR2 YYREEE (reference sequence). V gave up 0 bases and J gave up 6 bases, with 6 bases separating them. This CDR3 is CASSLGVAGELFF. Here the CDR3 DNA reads TGTGCCAGCAGCTTGGGGGTTGCCGGGGAGCTGTTTTTT.

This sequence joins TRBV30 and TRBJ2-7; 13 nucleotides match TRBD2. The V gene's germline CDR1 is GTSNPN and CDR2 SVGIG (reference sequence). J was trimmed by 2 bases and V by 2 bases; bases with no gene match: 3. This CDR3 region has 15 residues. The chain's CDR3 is CAWSLGLAGAYEQYF. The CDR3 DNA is TGTGCCTGGAGTCTTGGACTAGCGGGAGCCTACGAGCAGTACTTC.

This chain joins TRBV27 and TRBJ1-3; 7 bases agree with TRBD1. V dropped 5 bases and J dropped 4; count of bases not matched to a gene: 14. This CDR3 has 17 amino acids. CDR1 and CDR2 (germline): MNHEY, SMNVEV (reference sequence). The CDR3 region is CASSPNPGQRVGNTIYF. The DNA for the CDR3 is TGTGCCAGCAGTCCTAATCCGGGACAGAGGGTGGGAAACACCATATATTTT.

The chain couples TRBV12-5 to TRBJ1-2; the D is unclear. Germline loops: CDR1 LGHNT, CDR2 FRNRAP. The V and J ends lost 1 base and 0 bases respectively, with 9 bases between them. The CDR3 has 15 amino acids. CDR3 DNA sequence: TGTGCTAGTGGTTTGGAGGGAGGAACTAACTATGGCTACACCTTC. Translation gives CASGLEGGTNYGYTF.

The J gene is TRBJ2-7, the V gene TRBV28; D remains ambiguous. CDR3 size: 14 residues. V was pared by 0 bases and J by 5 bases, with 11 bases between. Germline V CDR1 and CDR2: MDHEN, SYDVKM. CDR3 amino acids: CASSLWGDQDEQYF. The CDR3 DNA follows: TGTGCCAGCAGTTTATGGGGCGATCAAGACGAGCAGTACTTC.

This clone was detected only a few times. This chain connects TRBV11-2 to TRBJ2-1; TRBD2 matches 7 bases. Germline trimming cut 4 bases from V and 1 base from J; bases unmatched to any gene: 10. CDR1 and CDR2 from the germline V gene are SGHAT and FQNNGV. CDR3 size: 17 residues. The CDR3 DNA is TGTGCCAGCAGCTCGACACTCAGGGAGGGGTCCTACAATGAGCAGTTCTTC. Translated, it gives CASSSTLREGSYNEQFF.

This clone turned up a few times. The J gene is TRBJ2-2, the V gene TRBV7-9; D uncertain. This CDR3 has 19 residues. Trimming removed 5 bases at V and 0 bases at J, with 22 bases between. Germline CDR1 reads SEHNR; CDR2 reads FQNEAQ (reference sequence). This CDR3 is CASSPHGRYKWANTGELFF. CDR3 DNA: TGTGCCAGCAGCCCGCACGGGCGATATAAATGGGCGAACACCGGGGAGCTGTTTTTT.

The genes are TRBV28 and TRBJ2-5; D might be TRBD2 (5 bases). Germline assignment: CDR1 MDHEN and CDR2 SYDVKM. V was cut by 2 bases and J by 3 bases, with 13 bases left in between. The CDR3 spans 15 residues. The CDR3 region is CASSLGSGLEETQYF. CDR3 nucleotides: TGTGCCAGCAGTTTAGGTTCAGGACTCGAAGAGACCCAGTACTTC.